This TCR beta chain appears in the sequencing data of a study of T cell responses to AZD1222 COVID-19 vaccine. About this clone itself: Its specificity is not known.

Study conclusions and caveats: In a largely white British group with more females than males, clonal diversity was possibly underestimated. Unmutated variant regions are reportedly the target of nearly half of TCRs that are spike-specific.

Method: immunoSEQ multiplex PCR; TCRdb's copy keeps in-frame clones and lacks some. The sample contains under 75,000 clones, about 85% of which appear only once. V lost 6 bases, J lost 0 bases, and 12 bases lay in between. Germline loops: CDR1 MNHEY, CDR2 SVGAGI. The CDR3 sequence is 14 residues long. The V call is TRBV6-5, the J call TRBJ2-7; D not resolved. The sequence was collected from an adult in good health. Sequencing was performed on peripheral blood, taken on day 0 of AZD1222 vaccination. The CDR3 sequence: CASRPTSSSYEQYF. The DNA of the CDR3 is TGTGCCAGCAGACCGACCAGTAGCTCCTACGAGCAGTACTTC.